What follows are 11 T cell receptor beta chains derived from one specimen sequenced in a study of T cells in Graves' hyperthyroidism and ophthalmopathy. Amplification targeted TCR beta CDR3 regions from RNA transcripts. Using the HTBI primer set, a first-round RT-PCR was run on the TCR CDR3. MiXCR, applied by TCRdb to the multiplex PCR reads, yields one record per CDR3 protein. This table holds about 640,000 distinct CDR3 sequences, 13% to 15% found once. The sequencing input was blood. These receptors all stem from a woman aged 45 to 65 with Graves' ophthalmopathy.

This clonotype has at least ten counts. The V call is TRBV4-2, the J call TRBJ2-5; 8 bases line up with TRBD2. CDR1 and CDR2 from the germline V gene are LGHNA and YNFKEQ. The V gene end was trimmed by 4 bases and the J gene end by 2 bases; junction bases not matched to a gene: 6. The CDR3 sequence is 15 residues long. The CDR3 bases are TGTGCCAGCAGCCGTTCGACTAGCGAACAAGAGACCCAGTACTTC. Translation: CASSRSTSEQETQYF.

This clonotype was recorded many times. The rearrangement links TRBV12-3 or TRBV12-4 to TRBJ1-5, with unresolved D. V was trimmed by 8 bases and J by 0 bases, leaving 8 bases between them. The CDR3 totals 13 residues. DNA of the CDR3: TGTGCCAGCGGCTATAGTAGCAATCAGCCCCAGCATTTT. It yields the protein CASGYSSNQPQHF.

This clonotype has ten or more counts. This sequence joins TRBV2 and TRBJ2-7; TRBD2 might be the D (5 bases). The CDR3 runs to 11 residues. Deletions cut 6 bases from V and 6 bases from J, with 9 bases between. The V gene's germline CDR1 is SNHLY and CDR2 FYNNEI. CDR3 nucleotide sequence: TGTGCCAGCAGACTAGAAGGCGAGCAGTACTTC. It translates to CASRLEGEQYF.

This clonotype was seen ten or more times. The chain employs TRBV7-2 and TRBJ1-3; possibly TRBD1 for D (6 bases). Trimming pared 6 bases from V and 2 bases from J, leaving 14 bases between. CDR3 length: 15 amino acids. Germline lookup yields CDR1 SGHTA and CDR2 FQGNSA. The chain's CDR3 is CASSQNTGPGNTIYF. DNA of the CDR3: TGTGCCAGCAGTCAAAATACAGGGCCTGGAAACACCATATATTTT.

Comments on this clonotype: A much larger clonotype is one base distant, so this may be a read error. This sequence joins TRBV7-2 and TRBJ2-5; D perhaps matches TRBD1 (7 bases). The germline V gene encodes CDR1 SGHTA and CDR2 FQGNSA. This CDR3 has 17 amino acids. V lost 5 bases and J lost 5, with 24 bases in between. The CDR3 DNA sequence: TGTGCCAGCAGCCAGGGGGGAGGCGGGGCCTGGTTCGAGACCCAGTACTTC. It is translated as CASSQGGGGAWFETQYF.

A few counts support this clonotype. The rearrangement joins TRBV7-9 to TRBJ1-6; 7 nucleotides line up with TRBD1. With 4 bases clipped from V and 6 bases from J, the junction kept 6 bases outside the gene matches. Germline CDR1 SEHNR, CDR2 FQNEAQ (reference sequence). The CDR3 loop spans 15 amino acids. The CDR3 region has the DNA TGTGCCAGCAGCTACCCGGGACAGACTAATTCACCCCTCCACTTT. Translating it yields CASSYPGQTNSPLHF.

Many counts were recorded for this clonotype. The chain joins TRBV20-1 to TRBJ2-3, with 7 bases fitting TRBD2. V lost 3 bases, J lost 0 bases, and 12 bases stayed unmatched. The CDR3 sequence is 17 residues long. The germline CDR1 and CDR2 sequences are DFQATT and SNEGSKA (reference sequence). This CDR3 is CSARGWASGVSTDTQYF. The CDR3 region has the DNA TGCAGTGCTAGGGGGTGGGCTAGCGGTGTTAGCACAGATACGCAGTATTTT.

CDR3 bases: TGTGCCAGCAGAAAGGGGGATAGCAATCAGCCCCAGCATTTT. Translating it yields CASRKGDSNQPQHF. The chain employs TRBV6-2 or TRBV6-3 and TRBJ1-5; perhaps TRBD1 as D (6 bases). The CDR3 is 14 amino acids. Germline loops: CDR1 MNHEY, CDR2 SVGEGT. V gave up 6 bases and J gave up 0 bases, with 9 bases separating them.

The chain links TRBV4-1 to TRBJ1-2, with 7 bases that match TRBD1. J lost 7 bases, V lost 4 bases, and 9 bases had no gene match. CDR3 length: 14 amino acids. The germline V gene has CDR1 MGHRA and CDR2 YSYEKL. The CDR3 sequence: CASSPRDRSSGYTF. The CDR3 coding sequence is TGCGCCAGCAGCCCTAGGGACAGATCGTCTGGCTACACCTTC.

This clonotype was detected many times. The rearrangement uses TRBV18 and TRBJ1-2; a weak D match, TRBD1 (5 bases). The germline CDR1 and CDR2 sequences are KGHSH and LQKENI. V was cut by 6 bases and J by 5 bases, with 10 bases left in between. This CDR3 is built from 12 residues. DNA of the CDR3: TGTGCCAGCTCGACAGACATTTATGGCTACACCTTC. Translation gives CASSTDIYGYTF. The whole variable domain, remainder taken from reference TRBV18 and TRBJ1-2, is NAGVMQNPRHLVRRRGQEARLRCSPMKGHSHVYWYRQLPEEGLKFMVYLQKENIIDESGMPKERFSAEFPKEGPSILRIQQVVRGDSAAYFCASSTDIYGYTFGSGTRLTVV.

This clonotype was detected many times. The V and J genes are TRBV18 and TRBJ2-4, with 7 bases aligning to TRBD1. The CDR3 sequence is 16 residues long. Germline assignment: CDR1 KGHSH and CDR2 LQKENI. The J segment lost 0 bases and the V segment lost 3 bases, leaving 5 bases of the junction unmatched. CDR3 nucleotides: TGTGCCAGCTCACCGAGGGACAGAATAGCCAAAAACATTCAGTACTTC. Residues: CASSPRDRIAKNIQYF.